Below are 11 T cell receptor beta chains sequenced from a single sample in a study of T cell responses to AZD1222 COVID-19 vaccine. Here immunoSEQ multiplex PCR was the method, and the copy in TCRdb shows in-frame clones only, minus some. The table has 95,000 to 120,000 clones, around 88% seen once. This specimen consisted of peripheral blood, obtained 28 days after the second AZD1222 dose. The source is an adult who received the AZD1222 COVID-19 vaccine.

The CDR3 nucleotides are TGTGCCAGTAGTAAAAGAGGGTCTAGCGGGGCCACAGATACGCAGTATTTT. Amino acid sequence: CASSKRGSSGATDTQYF. The chain combines TRBV19 with TRBJ2-3; 9 bases fit TRBD2. V lost 4 bases and J lost 2; bases outside the gene matches: 10. The germline V gene encodes CDR1 LNHDA and CDR2 SQIVND (reference sequence). The length of the CDR3 is 17 residues.

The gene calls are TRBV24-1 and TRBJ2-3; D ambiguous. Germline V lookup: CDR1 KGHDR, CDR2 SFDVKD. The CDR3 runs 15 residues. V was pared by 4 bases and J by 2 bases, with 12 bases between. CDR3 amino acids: CATSDPSRNTDTQYF. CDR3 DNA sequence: TGTGCCACCAGTGACCCCAGTCGAAACACAGATACGCAGTATTTT.

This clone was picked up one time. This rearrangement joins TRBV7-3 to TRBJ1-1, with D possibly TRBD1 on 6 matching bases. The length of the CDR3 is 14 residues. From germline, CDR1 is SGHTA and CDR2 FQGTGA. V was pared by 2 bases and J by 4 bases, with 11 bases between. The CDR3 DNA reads TGTGCCAGCAGCTTAGGCACAGGGAGCACTGAAGCTTTCTTT. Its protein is CASSLGTGSTEAFF.

Here the CDR3 reads CASSRRNDEKLFF. The CDR3 bases are TGTGCCAGTAGTCGCAGGAATGATGAAAAACTGTTTTTT. This chain links TRBV19 with TRBJ1-4; no definite D call. This CDR3 is built from 13 residues. V was clipped by 5 bases and J by 6 bases, with 10 bases between them. Germline lookup yields CDR1 LNHDA and CDR2 SQIVND (reference sequence).

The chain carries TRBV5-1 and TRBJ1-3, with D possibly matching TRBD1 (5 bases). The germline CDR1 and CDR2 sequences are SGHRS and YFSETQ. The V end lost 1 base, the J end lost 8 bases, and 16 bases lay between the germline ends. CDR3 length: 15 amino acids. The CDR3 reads CASSLRVFGADTIYF. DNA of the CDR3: TGCGCCAGCAGCTTGAGGGTTTTTGGGGCAGACACCATATATTTT.

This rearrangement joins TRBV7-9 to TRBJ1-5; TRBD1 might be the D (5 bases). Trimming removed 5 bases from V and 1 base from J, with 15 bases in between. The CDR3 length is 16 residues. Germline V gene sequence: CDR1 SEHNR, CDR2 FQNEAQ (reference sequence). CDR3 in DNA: TGTGCCAGCAGCCCGACCGGGACCTGGAGCAATCAGCCCCAGCATTTT. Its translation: CASSPTGTWSNQPQHF.

CDR3 in amino acids: CASSHQGALNSPLHF. The CDR3 DNA follows: TGTGCCAGCAGCCATCAGGGGGCCTTAAATTCACCCCTCCACTTT. The chain couples TRBV3-1 (or the pseudogene TRBV3-2) to TRBJ1-6, with 8 bases matching TRBD1. Germline lookup yields CDR1 LGHDT and CDR2 YNNKEL (reference sequence). The CDR3 extends over 15 amino acids. V was pared by 3 bases and J by 7 bases, with 5 bases of the junction left unmatched.

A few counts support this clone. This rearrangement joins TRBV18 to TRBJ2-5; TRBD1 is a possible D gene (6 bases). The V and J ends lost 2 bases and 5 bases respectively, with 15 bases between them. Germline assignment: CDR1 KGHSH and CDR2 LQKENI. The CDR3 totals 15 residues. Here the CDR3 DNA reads TGTGCCAGCTCACCAAGGGACACCGGGCCGGAGACCCAGTACTTC. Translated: CASSPRDTGPETQYF.

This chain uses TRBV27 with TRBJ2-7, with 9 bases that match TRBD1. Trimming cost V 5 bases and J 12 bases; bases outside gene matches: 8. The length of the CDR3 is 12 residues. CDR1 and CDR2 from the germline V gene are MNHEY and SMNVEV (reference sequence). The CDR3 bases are TGTGCCAGCAGTCCCGGGACAGGGAGATGGTACTTC. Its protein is CASSPGTGRWYF.

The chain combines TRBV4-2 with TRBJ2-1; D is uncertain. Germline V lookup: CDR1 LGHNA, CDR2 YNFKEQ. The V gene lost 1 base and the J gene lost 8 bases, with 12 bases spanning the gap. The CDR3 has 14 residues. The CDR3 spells CASSQGPTGDEQFF. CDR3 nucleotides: TGTGCCAGCAGCCAAGGGCCGACTGGGGATGAGCAGTTCTTC.

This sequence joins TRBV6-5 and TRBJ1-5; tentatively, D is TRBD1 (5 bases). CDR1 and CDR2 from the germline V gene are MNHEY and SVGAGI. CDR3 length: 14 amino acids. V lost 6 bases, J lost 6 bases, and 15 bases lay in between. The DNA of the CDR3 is TGTGCCAGCAGAGGCAGGGACTTGGGTCAGCCCCAGCATTTT. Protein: CASRGRDLGQPQHF.